The 15 T cell receptor beta chains given below trace back to one sample, sequenced in a study of shared clonotypes between healthy human individuals. Method: immunoSEQ multiplex PCR; TCRdb's copy keeps in-frame clones and lacks some. The sample includes roughly 1,800,000 clones, roughly 94% of them seen just once. CD45RO-negative, CCR7-selected cells formed the naive CD8 fraction, which excluded terminally differentiated effector memory CD45RA+ cells. Sequences were obtained from naive CD8+ T cells sorted from blood. These receptors were obtained from a young man in good health.

This chain uses TRBV12-5 with TRBJ2-1; 11 nucleotides align to TRBD2. The CDR3 totals 16 residues. J was trimmed by 8 bases and V by 2 bases; bases with no gene match: 8. Germline loops: CDR1 LGHNT, CDR2 FRNRAP. CDR3 bases: TGTGCTAGTGGTTTGATAGCGGGAGGGCCTTGGGATGAGCAGTTCTTC. It is translated as CASGLIAGGPWDEQFF. Variable domain in full (rest from reference TRBV12-5 and TRBJ2-1): DARVTQTPRHKVTEMGQEVTMRCQPILGHNTVFWYRQTMMQGLELLAYFRNRAPLDDSGMPKDRFSAEMPDATLATLKIQPSEPRDSAVYFCASGLIAGGPWDEQFFGPGTRLTVL.

The J gene is TRBJ2-5, the V gene TRBV4-1, with 7 bases lining up with TRBD2. The V segment lost 5 bases and the J segment 2 bases; nucleotides outside the gene matches: 8. Germline CDR1 and CDR2: MGHRA and YSYEKL. The CDR3 is 15 residues long. CDR3 amino acids: CASSIILATQETQYF. The CDR3 DNA follows: TGCGCCAGCAGCATAATACTAGCGACACAAGAGACCCAGTACTTC.

The chain links TRBV27 to TRBJ1-1; 8 bases line up with TRBD1. The J segment lost 4 bases and the V segment lost 6 bases, leaving 10 bases of the junction unmatched. This CDR3 is 15 amino acids long. CDR1 and CDR2 from the germline V gene are MNHEY and SMNVEV (reference sequence). The chain's CDR3 is CASSPTTGVATEAFF. CDR3 coding DNA: TGTGCCAGCAGCCCAACGACAGGGGTGGCCACTGAAGCTTTCTTT.

This clone is a singleton in its sample. The V and J genes are TRBV11-2 and TRBJ2-5; D perhaps matches TRBD2 (6 bases). Per the germline V gene, CDR1 is SGHAT and CDR2 is FQNNGV. The V and J ends lost 0 bases and 5 bases respectively, with 13 bases between them. The CDR3 extends over 15 amino acids. CDR3 bases: TGTGCCAGCAGCTTAGATATAGGACTACTGGAGACCCAGTACTTC. It codes for CASSLDIGLLETQYF.

J is TRBJ2-7 and V is TRBV27; TRBD1 is a possible D gene (6 bases). The CDR3 length is 15 residues. V was clipped by 3 bases and J by 7 bases, with 19 bases between them. Germline CDR1 MNHEY, CDR2 SMNVEV (reference sequence). CDR3 amino acids: CASSLVQGLRGEQYF. CDR3 in DNA: TGTGCCAGCAGTTTGGTTCAGGGTCTGAGGGGGGAGCAGTACTTC.

This sequence joins TRBV4-1 and TRBJ1-1, with D perhaps TRBD1 (5 bases). The germline V gene encodes CDR1 MGHRA and CDR2 YSYEKL. V shed 2 bases and J shed 5 bases, with 9 bases lying between them. This CDR3 region has 13 residues. The CDR3 loop reads CASSQIEGTEAFF. The CDR3 DNA is TGCGCCAGCAGCCAAATCGAGGGGACTGAAGCTTTCTTT.

The chain recombines TRBV4-1 with TRBJ2-1, with D uncertain. This CDR3 spans 15 amino acids. V gave up 4 bases and J gave up 5 bases, with 15 bases separating them. CDR1 is MGHRA, CDR2 YSYEKL, per germline. The DNA of the CDR3 is TGCGCCAGCAGCCCCCTAGTCAGGATGGACAATGAGCAGTTCTTC. Encoded protein: CASSPLVRMDNEQFF.

The chain couples TRBV4-2 to TRBJ2-7, with unresolved D. The CDR3 spans 16 residues. In germline, CDR1 is LGHNA, CDR2 YNFKEQ. V shed 2 bases and J shed 3 bases, with 17 bases lying between them. CDR3 residues: CASSQTGVDVNYEQYF. In nucleotides, the CDR3 is TGTGCCAGCAGCCAAACCGGAGTTGATGTTAACTACGAGCAGTACTTC.

The chain employs TRBV5-4 and TRBJ2-3; no clear D gene. From germline, CDR1 is SGHNT and CDR2 YYREEE (reference sequence). Deletions cut 1 base from V and 0 bases from J, with 9 bases between. The CDR3 is 15 residues long. This CDR3 reads CASSLMSISTDTQYF. CDR3 bases: TGTGCCAGCAGCTTGATGAGTATTAGCACAGATACGCAGTATTTT.

The rearrangement joins TRBV5-4 to TRBJ2-7; 9 bases fit TRBD1. The CDR3 extends over 14 amino acids. Unmatched junction bases numbered 6, after V lost 1 base and J lost 7 bases. CDR1 and CDR2 (germline): SGHNT, YYREEE (reference sequence). The CDR3: CASSLWLTGGEQYF. The CDR3 DNA reads as TGTGCCAGCAGCTTGTGGTTGACAGGGGGGGAGCAGTACTTC.

V is TRBV10-2 and J is TRBJ2-1; TRBD2 matches at 9 bases. The CDR3 has 14 residues. Germline V lookup: CDR1 WSHSY, CDR2 SAAADI. The V gene end was trimmed by 7 bases and the J gene end by 7 bases; junction bases not matched to a gene: 8. The CDR3 DNA follows: TGCGCCAGCACGGCAATAGCGGGAGCTAATGAGCAGTTCTTC. As protein: CASTAIAGANEQFF.

V is TRBV29-1 and J is TRBJ2-7; D is tentatively TRBD1 or TRBD2 (6 bases each). Trimming stripped 1 base from V and 6 bases from J, with 13 bases between. Germline V lookup: CDR1 SQVTM, CDR2 ANQGSEA. This CDR3 contains 13 residues. The CDR3 region is CSVEGGAFGEQYF. The DNA of the CDR3 is TGCAGCGTTGAAGGGGGGGCCTTTGGCGAGCAGTACTTC.

This chain links TRBV9 with TRBJ2-3; perhaps TRBD2 as D (6 bases). The germline gives CDR1 SGDLS, CDR2 YYNGEE. V shed 4 bases and J shed 5 bases, with 17 bases lying between them. The CDR3 consists of 15 residues. The CDR3 region has the DNA TGTGCCAGCAGCTACTTAGCGGCCCCCGGAGATACGCAGTATTTT. Protein: CASSYLAAPGDTQYF.

The chain combines TRBV29-1 with TRBJ2-7, with TRBD1 identical over 7 bases. Germline CDR1 is SQVTM and CDR2 is ANQGSEA. V gave up 3 bases and J gave up 1 base; unmatched junction bases: 3. This CDR3 has 13 residues. Written as DNA, the CDR3 is TGCAGCGTTGATTCAGGGGGTTCCTACGAGCAGTACTTC. Encoded protein: CSVDSGGSYEQYF.

CDR3 DNA: TGTGCCAGCACTGTCCCGGGACAGGGTACGGGCTCTGGAAACACCATATATTTT. It is translated as CASTVPGQGTGSGNTIYF. The chain employs TRBV21-1 and TRBJ1-3; TRBD1, the table's D call, lacks a check against the DNA. TRBV21-1 is recorded as a pseudogene. The CDR3 runs 18 residues.